This paragraph reports one T cell receptor beta chain. Its antigen is as yet unknown. This specimen comes from a study of T cells expressing NK-cell markers. The CDR3 consists of 17 residues. CDR1 and CDR2 from the germline V gene are SGHVS and FNYEAQ. General study results and limits: Clarity on HCMV specificity was lacking for the expanded NKG2C+ T cell clones.

Production of TCR beta cDNA relied on 5'RACE template switching with UMIs. TCRdb reprocessed the 5' RACE reads; each CDR3 protein has one entry and no DNA is given. The repertoire table contains a few hundred thousand distinct CDR3 sequences. The sequencing input was blood T cells: a sorted CD56 or NKG2C T cell subset, CD4+ or CD8+ T cells, or bulk PBMC T cells (not recorded which). The clonotype originates from a man in his late teens or twenties in good health. This sequence joins TRBV7-6 and TRBJ2-3. The CDR3 here is CASSSNTEKLNTDTQYF.